This TCR beta chain was profiled in a study of T cells in Graves' hyperthyroidism and ophthalmopathy. At least ten counts were recorded for this clonotype. Researchers amplified the TCR beta CDR3 regions from RNA transcripts. The study used the HTBI primer set for a first-round RT-PCR of the TCR CDR3. TCRdb fed the multiplex PCR reads into MiXCR, producing one record per CDR3 protein. The sample contains 250,000 to 300,000 distinct CDR3 sequences, roughly 15% of which appear only once. These patients, aged 18 to 65, had recently diagnosed hyperthyroidism lasting under 2 months. CDR1 is KGHDR, CDR2 SFDVKD, per germline. CDR3 length: 16 amino acids. V lost 3 bases and J lost 2; bases outside the gene matches: 4.

The sequenced sample consisted of blood. This TCR derives from a woman between 40 and 50 years old with Graves' hyperthyroidism. The chain joins TRBV24-1 to TRBJ2-3; 10 nucleotides line up with TRBD1. The CDR3 sequence is CATSDAGTGVTDTQYF. The CDR3 DNA reads as TGTGCCACCAGTGATGCCGGGACAGGGGTCACAGATACGCAGTATTTT.